The 8 T cell receptor beta chains below come from one sample, sequenced in a study of response to subunit inactivated influenza vaccine. TCRdb reanalysed the RT-PCR reads using MiXCR and keeps one entry per CDR3 protein. The sample records about 520,000 distinct CDR3 sequences, about 25% being singletons. Sequencing was performed on CD4+ T cells sorted from PBMCs, taken roughly 5 days after vaccination. The receptors originated from a man aged 50 to 60 who received an inactivated influenza vaccine.

The chain has TRBV15 and TRBJ2-5, with no clear D. The CDR3 runs to 14 residues. V was shortened by 1 base and J by 2 bases, with 8 bases between the two germline ends. Germline V gene lookup returns CDR1 LNHNV and CDR2 YYDKDF (reference sequence). The CDR3 protein is CATSRGLSQETQYF. Written as DNA, the CDR3 is TGTGCCACCAGCAGAGGGCTCTCTCAAGAGACCCAGTACTTC.

V usage is TRBV19 and J usage is TRBJ2-1, with 7 bases fitting TRBD2. This CDR3 has 14 amino acids. Per germline, CDR1 LNHDA and CDR2 SQIVND (reference sequence). Trimming took 6 bases from V and 0 from J; bases not matched to a gene: 2. CDR3 protein: CASRREGSYNEQFF. The DNA of the CDR3 is TGTGCCAGTAGGAGGGAGGGCTCCTACAATGAGCAGTTCTTC. Complete variable domain (other parts from reference TRBV19 and TRBJ2-1): DGGITQSPKYLFRKEGQNVTLSCEQNLNHDAMYWYRQDPGQGLRLIYYSQIVNDFQKGDIAEGYSVSREKKESFPLTVTSAQKNPTAFYLCASRREGSYNEQFFGPGTRLTVL.

This clonotype was seen only a few times. The chain couples TRBV29-1 to TRBJ2-1, with 7 bases fitting TRBD1. Germline trimming cut 7 bases from V and 5 bases from J; bases unmatched to any gene: 5. The CDR3 has 12 amino acids. The germline V gene has CDR1 SQVTM and CDR2 ANQGSEA. The CDR3 loop reads CSGGQPDNEQFF. The CDR3 DNA sequence: TGCAGCGGGGGACAGCCAGACAATGAGCAGTTCTTC.

This clonotype was seen a few times. V gene TRBV3-1 combines with J gene TRBJ2-1, with 11 nucleotides matching TRBD2. The junction had 6 bases not matched to a gene; V was cut back by 4 bases and J by 7 bases. The CDR3 sequence is 15 residues long. Germline-derived CDR1 and CDR2 are LGHDT and YNNKEL (reference sequence). CDR3 sequence reads: CASSPTSGGMNEQFF. The CDR3 DNA reads TGTGCCAGCAGCCCCACTAGCGGGGGCATGAATGAGCAGTTCTTC.

The chain recombines TRBV12-3 or TRBV12-4 with TRBJ2-2; no clear D. The CDR3 sequence is 16 residues long. The V and J ends lost 5 bases and 5 bases respectively, with 18 bases between them. The CDR3 DNA sequence: TGTGCCAGCAGTAACTCCAACTACCGAACGACCGGGGAGCTGTTTTTT. Translating it yields CASSNSNYRTTGELFF.

This clonotype was observed a handful of times. The V call is TRBV20-1, the J call TRBJ2-1; maybe TRBD2 (6 bases). From germline, CDR1 is DFQATT and CDR2 SNEGSKA (reference sequence). The CDR3 consists of 15 residues. Trimming took off 0 bases at V and 5 bases at J, with 14 bases between the two ends. CDR3 in amino acids: CSARDSGRPDNEQFF. Written as DNA, the CDR3 is TGCAGTGCTAGAGATTCGGGGAGGCCGGACAATGAGCAGTTCTTC.

This rearrangement joins TRBV5-5 to TRBJ2-7; no reliable D call. CDR1 is SGHKS and CDR2 is YYEKEE in the germline V gene (reference sequence). The CDR3 runs to 15 residues. V shed 1 base and J shed 2 bases, with 13 bases lying between them. This CDR3 reads CASSLTDGQTYEQYF. The CDR3 DNA follows: TGTGCCAGCAGCTTGACCGACGGGCAGACCTACGAGCAGTACTTC.

V gene TRBV20-1 combines with J gene TRBJ2-1; 10 bases line up with TRBD2. The CDR3 covers 14 residues. V shed 0 bases and J 13 bases; nucleotides not matched to a gene: 9. Germline CDR1 is DFQATT and CDR2 is SNEGSKA (reference sequence). The CDR3 spells CSARDSLAGVLQFF. CDR3 in DNA: TGCAGTGCTAGAGATAGCCTAGCGGGGGTGTTACAGTTCTTC.